Below, one T cell receptor (beta chain) is given with its context. This CDR3 is built from 15 residues. The V end was cut by 3 bases, the J end by 0 bases, with 10 bases between. Germline V gene lookup returns CDR1 SGHKS and CDR2 YYEKEE (reference sequence). The sample originates from a study of blood T cell repertoires in COVID-19. Study-level background: Specimens from acute and convalescent COVID-19 originated in the United States, Italy and Spain. From T cells, B-cell-depleted T cells, or PBMCs came the material, which was cDNA or gDNA.

Cohorts were determined from participant-reported clinical history. Symptom resolution, clearance, or two negative PCRs marked the recovered donors of Cohort 3. Sequenced by immunoSEQ multiplex PCR; TCRdb stores in-frame clones only, minus some. The sample lists 450,000 or so clones, 90% seen once, with about 0.6% in the top ten. The clonotype originates from a man between 18 and 29 years old who had recovered from COVID-19. What was sequenced was PBMCs or T cells enriched from blood (not recorded which). The V call is TRBV5-5, the J call TRBJ2-1; tentatively, D is TRBD2 (6 bases). CDR3 coding DNA: TGTGCCAGCAGCTGGGACTGGAGCTCCTACAATGAGCAGTTCTTC. Its translation: CASSWDWSSYNEQFF.